This T cell receptor (beta chain) was obtained from a study of graft-versus-host responses after intestinal transplantation. Study information: Anti-thymocyte globulin induction preceded approximately three years of tacrolimus and steroid maintenance in all recipients.

Whole-study findings and limits: Allografts carried high graft-versus-host to host-versus-graft clonal ratios in patients having graft-donor T cell macrochimerism.

Using immunoSEQ multiplex PCR, the repertoire was profiled, and TCRdb retains in-frame clones only, with some absent. The sample yields more than 75,000 clones, less than 95% seen once. With respect to this clone: No antigen is known for it.

This CDR3 region has 14 residues. Trimming removed 1 base from V and 8 bases from J, with 9 bases in between. The germline CDR1 and CDR2 sequences are MNHNS and SASEGT. The chain links TRBV6-1 to TRBJ1-6, with no clear D. The sequence was collected from a human donor who was the organ donor for an intestinal transplant. The sample here was unstimulated CD4+ T cells sorted from spleen or lymph node cells, taken before transplant. The CDR3 DNA sequence: TGTGCCAGCAGTGAAGTCGGAGGGCATTCACCCCTCCACTTT. The encoded protein is CASSEVGGHSPLHF.